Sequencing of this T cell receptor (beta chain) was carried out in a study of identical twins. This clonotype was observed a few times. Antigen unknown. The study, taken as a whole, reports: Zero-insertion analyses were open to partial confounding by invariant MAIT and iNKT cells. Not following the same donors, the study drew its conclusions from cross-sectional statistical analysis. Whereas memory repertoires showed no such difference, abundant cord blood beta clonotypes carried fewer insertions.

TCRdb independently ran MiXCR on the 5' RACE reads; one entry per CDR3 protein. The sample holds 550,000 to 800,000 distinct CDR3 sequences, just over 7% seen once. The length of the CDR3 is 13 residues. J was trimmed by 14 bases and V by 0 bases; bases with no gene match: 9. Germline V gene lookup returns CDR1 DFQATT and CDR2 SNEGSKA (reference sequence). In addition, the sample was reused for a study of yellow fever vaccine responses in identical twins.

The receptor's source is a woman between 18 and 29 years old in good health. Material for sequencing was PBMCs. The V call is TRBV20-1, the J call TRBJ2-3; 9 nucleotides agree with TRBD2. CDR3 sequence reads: CSARDQRREGRYF. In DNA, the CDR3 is TGCAGTGCTAGAGATCAGAGGCGGGAGGGCCGGTATTTT.